This passage covers 18 T cell receptor beta chains from one sample sequenced in a study of cytomegalovirus exposure and HLA in healthy donors. Clones were read by immunoSEQ multiplex PCR, and TCRdb kept only the in-frame ones, dropping some. The data show approximately 160,000 clones, about 96% seen once. Sequencing was carried out using PBMCs. The receptors shown here come from a woman aged 18-29 years in good health and CMV-seronegative.

Here the CDR3 reads CASSLGGTGNTGELFF. DNA for the CDR3: TGTGCCAGCAGCTTGGGGGGGACAGGGAACACCGGGGAGCTGTTTTTT. The genes are TRBV5-4 and TRBJ2-2, with 8 positions matching TRBD1. J was trimmed by 1 base and V by 0 bases; bases with no gene match: 2. CDR3 size: 16 residues. The germline V gene has CDR1 SGHNT and CDR2 YYREEE (reference sequence).

The chain has TRBV6-5 and TRBJ2-7; 7 bases are shared with TRBD1. The CDR3 is 14 amino acids. The germline CDR1 and CDR2 sequences are MNHEY and SVGAGI. Losses at the gene ends were 5 bases for V and 1 base for J; bases not matched to a gene: 5. Here the CDR3 reads CASSRQTGSYEQYF. As DNA, the CDR3 is TGTGCCAGCAGTCGACAGACAGGGTCCTACGAGCAGTACTTC.

Here the CDR3 DNA reads TGTGCCAGTAGGCAATTACTAGCGGGGTACCATGAGCAGTTCTTC. This gives the protein CASRQLLAGYHEQFF. The chain employs TRBV19 and TRBJ2-1, with 10 nucleotides matching TRBD2. This CDR3 spans 15 amino acids. The germline V gene encodes CDR1 LNHDA and CDR2 SQIVND (reference sequence). V shed 6 bases, J shed 8 bases, and the junction held 10 bases outside the gene matches. The full variable domain, its missing parts supplied by reference TRBV19 and TRBJ2-1, is DGGITQSPKYLFRKEGQNVTLSCEQNLNHDAMYWYRQDPGQGLRLIYYSQIVNDFQKGDIAEGYSVSREKKESFPLTVTSAQKNPTAFYLCASRQLLAGYHEQFFGPGTRLTVL.

In this sample, this clone turned up a few times. The chain carries TRBV19 and TRBJ1-1; 9 bases line up with TRBD1. This CDR3 has 13 residues. Trimming removed 5 bases from V and 10 bases from J; junction bases left unmatched: 8. Germline loops: CDR1 LNHDA, CDR2 SQIVND (reference sequence). The CDR3 coding sequence is TGTGCCAGTAGTTCCGGGACAGGGTATGCAGCTTTCTTT. The encoded protein is CASSSGTGYAAFF.

The chain employs TRBV7-6 and TRBJ2-7, with 7 nucleotides matching TRBD2. The CDR3 length is 14 residues. Germline CDR1 is SGHVS and CDR2 is FNYEAQ. The J segment lost 5 bases and the V segment lost 5 bases, leaving 9 bases of the junction unmatched. CDR3 loop: CASSAGLTKNEQYF. The CDR3 bases are TGTGCCAGCAGCGCGGGACTAACGAAGAACGAGCAGTACTTC. The full variable domain, its missing parts supplied by reference TRBV7-6 and TRBJ2-7, is GAGVSQSPRYKVTKRGQDVALRCDPISGHVSLYWYRQALGQGPEFLTYFNYEAQQDKSGLPNDRFSAERPEGSISTLTIQRTEQRDSAMYRCASSAGLTKNEQYFGPGTRLTVT.

The chain employs TRBV11-3 and TRBJ1-1; D not certain. The V end was cut by 2 bases, the J end by 4 bases, with 14 bases between. CDR3 length: 15 amino acids. Germline-derived CDR1 and CDR2 are SGHNT and YENEEA. CDR3 sequence (DNA): TGTGCCAGCAGCTTAAGTCACGGGATCGGCACTGAAGCTTTCTTT. This sequence encodes CASSLSHGIGTEAFF. Drawing the rest from reference TRBV11-3 and TRBJ1-1, the complete variable domain is EAGVVQSPRYKIIEKKQPVAFWCNPISGHNTLYWYLQNLGQGPELLIRYENEEAVDDSQLPKDRFSAERLKGVDSTLKIQPAELGDSAVYLCASSLSHGIGTEAFFGQGTRLTVV.

The chain links TRBV30 to TRBJ1-2; 7 bases match TRBD1. Germline CDR1 reads GTSNPN; CDR2 reads SVGIG (reference sequence). The CDR3 covers 15 residues. V lost 2 bases and J lost 1; bases outside the gene matches: 7. The CDR3: CAWSFRQGINYGYTF. CDR3 sequence (DNA): TGTGCCTGGAGTTTCCGACAGGGAATTAACTATGGCTACACCTTC.

The rearrangement uses TRBV9 and TRBJ1-2; TRBD1 aligns across 12 bases. Germline lookup yields CDR1 SGDLS and CDR2 YYNGEE. The length of the CDR3 is 16 residues. The J segment lost 9 bases and the V segment lost 0 bases, leaving 9 bases of the junction unmatched. CDR3 protein: CASSVDGTGGPLSYTF. In DNA form, the CDR3 reads TGTGCCAGCAGCGTAGATGGGACAGGGGGCCCGTTGAGCTACACCTTC.

The CDR3 DNA sequence: TGTGCCAGCAGCCGTTCCAGCACAGATACGCAGTATTTT. It specifies CASSRSSTDTQYF. The chain joins TRBV7-3 to TRBJ2-3; D not resolved. With 5 bases removed from V and 0 bases from J, the gap between germline ends came to 6 bases. The germline V gene has CDR1 SGHTA and CDR2 FQGTGA. The CDR3 contains 13 residues.

The V gene is TRBV5-6, the J gene TRBJ2-5; D is undetermined. The CDR3 consists of 14 residues. Trimming left V 2 bases short and J 2 bases short, with 10 bases between. Germline V gene lookup returns CDR1 SGHDT and CDR2 YYEEEE. The CDR3 here is CASSFFERQETQYF. The CDR3 DNA is TGTGCCAGCAGCTTCTTCGAGAGACAAGAGACCCAGTACTTC. Using reference TRBV5-6 and TRBJ2-5 for the parts outside the CDR3, the full variable domain is DAGVTQSPTHLIKTRGQQVTLRCSPKSGHDTVSWYQQALGQGPQFIFQYYEEEERQRGNFPDRFSGHQFPNYSSELNVNALLLGDSALYLCASSFFERQETQYFGPGTRLLVL.

This rearrangement joins TRBV7-8 to TRBJ2-1; TRBD1 aligns across 7 bases. Trimming at V came to 5 bases and at J to 7 bases, leaving 20 bases not matched to a gene. This CDR3 is 18 amino acids long. Germline loops: CDR1 SGHVS, CDR2 FQNEAQ. The CDR3 DNA follows: TGTGCCAGCAGCCCAATGGGGCCGGGACAGAGGGTAAGAAATGAGCAGTTCTTC. It encodes CASSPMGPGQRVRNEQFF. Using reference TRBV7-8 and TRBJ2-1 for the parts outside the CDR3, the full variable domain is GAGVSQSPRYKVAKRGQDVALRCDPISGHVSLFWYQQALGQGPEFLTYFQNEAQLDKSGLPSDRFFAERPEGSVSTLKIQRTQQEDSAVYLCASSPMGPGQRVRNEQFFGPGTRLTVL.

The V and J genes are TRBV9 and TRBJ2-6; possible D gene TRBD2, 5 bases. This CDR3 has 16 amino acids. Trimming removed 0 bases from V and 4 bases from J, with 11 bases in between. Germline-derived CDR1 and CDR2 are SGDLS and YYNGEE. CDR3 in DNA: TGTGCCAGCAGCGTAGCAGGACTTGACGGGGCCAACGTCCTGACTTTC. This codes for CASSVAGLDGANVLTF.

The rearrangement uses TRBV15 and TRBJ1-4; D is undetermined. The V end lost 3 bases, the J end lost 7 bases, and 9 bases lay between the germline ends. Germline V gene sequence: CDR1 LNHNV, CDR2 YYDKDF (reference sequence). This CDR3 comprises 13 residues. CDR3 bases: TGTGCCACCAGCAGGAGTATGAGTGAAAAACTGTTTTTT. Protein sequence: CATSRSMSEKLFF.

The chain combines TRBV5-6 with TRBJ1-3; 8 bases agree with TRBD1. V shed 4 bases, J shed 0 bases, and the junction held 9 bases outside the gene matches. From germline, CDR1 is SGHDT and CDR2 YYEEEE. CDR3 length equals 17 residues. CDR3: CASSPRGQAYSGNTIYF. CDR3 bases: TGTGCCAGCAGCCCCCGGGGACAGGCCTACTCTGGAAACACCATATATTTT. Looking up the rest from reference TRBV5-6 and TRBJ1-3 gives the full variable domain: DAGVTQSPTHLIKTRGQQVTLRCSPKSGHDTVSWYQQALGQGPQFIFQYYEEEERQRGNFPDRFSGHQFPNYSSELNVNALLLGDSALYLCASSPRGQAYSGNTIYFGEGSWLTVV.

As for this clone: Other nucleotide sequences from this sample produce the same CDR3. The chain is built from TRBV10-3 and TRBJ1-2; D not certain. The CDR3 totals 13 residues. CDR1 and CDR2 (germline): ENHRY, SYGVKD. The ends were cut back, 2 bases at V and 2 bases at J, with 6 bases in the middle. The CDR3 DNA reads as TGTGCCATCAGTGAGGGCGGCAACTATGGCTACACCTTC. Its translation: CAISEGGNYGYTF.

The J gene is TRBJ1-1, the V gene TRBV25-1; possible D gene TRBD1, 5 bases. Trimming took off 2 bases at V and 2 bases at J, with 6 bases between the two ends. CDR1 and CDR2 from the germline V gene are MGHDK and SYGVNS. CDR3 length: 13 residues. The CDR3 nucleotides are TGTGCCAGCAGTGAACAGGGTAACACTGAAGCTTTCTTT. This sequence encodes CASSEQGNTEAFF.

The V call is TRBV4-3, the J call TRBJ1-4, with TRBD1 as a possible D gene (6 bases). With 3 bases removed from V and 7 bases from J, the gap between germline ends came to 12 bases. Per germline, CDR1 LGHNA and CDR2 YSLEER. This CDR3 spans 14 amino acids. This CDR3 is CASSQRGQGEKLFF. CDR3 coding DNA: TGCGCCAGCAGCCAGCGGGGGCAGGGTGAAAAACTGTTTTTT.

The rearrangement links TRBV18 to TRBJ2-1; a possible D gene is TRBD1 (5 bases). CDR3 size: 15 residues. Germline V CDR1 and CDR2: KGHSH, LQKENI. The V end lost 5 bases, the J end lost 0 bases, and 11 bases lay between the germline ends. Written as DNA, the CDR3 is TGTGCCAGCTCATCAAGTAGGGGCTCCTACAATGAGCAGTTCTTC. Protein product: CASSSSRGSYNEQFF.